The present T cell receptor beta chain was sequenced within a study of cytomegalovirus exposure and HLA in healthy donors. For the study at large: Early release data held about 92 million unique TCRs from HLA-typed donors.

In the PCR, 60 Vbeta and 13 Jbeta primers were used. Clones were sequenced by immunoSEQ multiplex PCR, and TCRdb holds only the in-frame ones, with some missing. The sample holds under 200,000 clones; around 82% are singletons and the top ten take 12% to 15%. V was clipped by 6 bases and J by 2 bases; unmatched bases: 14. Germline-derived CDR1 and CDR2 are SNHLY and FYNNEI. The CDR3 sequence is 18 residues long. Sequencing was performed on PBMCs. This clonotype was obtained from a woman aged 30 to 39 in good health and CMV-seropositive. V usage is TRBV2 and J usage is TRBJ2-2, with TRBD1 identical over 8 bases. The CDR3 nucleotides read TGTGCCAGCAGGGTGACAGGGGAGAGAAGTCCTAACACCGGGGAGCTGTTTTTT. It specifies CASRVTGERSPNTGELFF.